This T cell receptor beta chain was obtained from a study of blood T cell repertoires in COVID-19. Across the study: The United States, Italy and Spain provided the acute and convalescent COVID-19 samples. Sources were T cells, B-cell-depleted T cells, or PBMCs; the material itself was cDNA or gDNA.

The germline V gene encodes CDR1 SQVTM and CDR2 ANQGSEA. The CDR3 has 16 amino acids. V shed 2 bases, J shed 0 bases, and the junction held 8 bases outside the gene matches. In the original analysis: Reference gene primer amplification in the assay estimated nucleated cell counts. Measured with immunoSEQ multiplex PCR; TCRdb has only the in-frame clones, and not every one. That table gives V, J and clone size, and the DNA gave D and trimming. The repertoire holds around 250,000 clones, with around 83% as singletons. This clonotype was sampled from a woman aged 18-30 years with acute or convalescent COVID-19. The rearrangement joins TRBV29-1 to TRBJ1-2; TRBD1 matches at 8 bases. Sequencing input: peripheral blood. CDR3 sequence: CSVERDRTLTNYGYTF. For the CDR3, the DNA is TGCAGCGTTGAAAGGGACAGGACTCTTACTAACTATGGCTACACCTTC.